The rows below give T cell receptor beta chains drawn from one sample of a study of blood T cell repertoires in COVID-19. Produced via immunoSEQ multiplex PCR; TCRdb's table is partial and in-frame only. The table shows 95,000 to 150,000 clones, with around 90% occurring only once. Sequenced sample: peripheral blood. The receptors stem from an older woman with COVID-19, enrolled during active disease. Each CDR3 is given with its conserved first and last residue. A D gene is named only where the DNA matches it firmly. Size tells how often a clone was seen (once, few, many) or the class of an expanded clone, and some rows leave it out.

TRBV6-4,-,-,TRBJ2-2,CASSEALAVSNTGELFF,TGTGCCAGCAGTGAGGCCCTTGCTGTCTCTAACACCGGGGAGCTGTTTTTT
TRBV5-4,-,-,TRBJ2-3,CASSLISSDTQYF,TGTGCCAGCAGCTTGATATCCTCCGATACGCAGTATTTT
TRBV29-1,-,-,TRBJ2-7,CSAMGGRNEQYF,TGCAGCGCCATGGGGGGGCGTAACGAGCAGTACTTC
TRBV27,-,-,TRBJ1-2,CASSYGRNYGYTF,TGTGCCAGCAGTTATGGCCGAAACTATGGCTACACCTTC
TRBV5-4,TRBD1,-,TRBJ2-5,CASSLKGARETQYF,TGTGCCAGCAGCTTGAAGGGGGCGAGGGAGACCCAGTACTTC
TRBV6-5,-,-,TRBJ1-2,CASSLGQNYGYTF,TGTGCCAGCAGCCTCGGACAGAACTATGGCTACACCTTC
TRBV14,-,-,TRBJ2-5,CASSQSRTAPQETQYF,TGTGCCAGCAGCCAAAGTCGGACAGCTCCCCAAGAGACCCAGTACTTC
TRBV7-2,-,once,TRBJ1-6,CASSPDRNSPLHF,TGTGCCAGCAGCCCAGACAGGAATTCACCCCTCCACTTT
TRBV11-2,TRBD1,-,TRBJ1-2,CASSSTGTGVGYTF,TGTGCCAGCAGCTCAACCGGGACAGGGGTTGGCTACACCTTC
TRBV19,TRBD1,once,TRBJ2-1,CASSIWGTGGNEQFF,TGTGCCAGTAGTATATGGGGGACAGGGGGCAATGAGCAGTTCTTC
TRBV20-1,TRBD2,-,TRBJ2-3,CSASPSGGTSTDTQYF,TGCAGTGCTAGTCCTAGCGGGGGCACTAGCACAGATACGCAGTATTTT
TRBV5-8,TRBD1,-,TRBJ2-7,CASSADRVPYEQYF,TGTGCCAGCAGCGCGGACAGGGTCCCCTACGAGCAGTACTTC
TRBV6-4,-,-,TRBJ1-4,CASSDSPRVGEKLFF,TGTGCCAGCAGTGACTCCCCCAGGGTAGGTGAAAAACTGTTTTTT
TRBV2,-,-,TRBJ2-5,CASSVPTMGLRQETQYF,TGTGCCAGCAGTGTCCCCACTATGGGACTGAGACAAGAGACCCAGTACTTC
TRBV5-4,TRBD1,once,TRBJ2-3,CASSPGSTGVADTQYF,TGTGCCAGCAGCCCCGGATCGACAGGGGTTGCAGATACGCAGTATTTT
TRBV19,-,-,TRBJ2-2,CATAPQEYANTGELFF,TGTGCCACCGCCCCTCAGGAATACGCGAACACCGGGGAGCTGTTTTTT
TRBV4-3,TRBD2,-,TRBJ2-1,CASSQDFASGVNEQFF,TGCGCCAGCAGCCAAGATTTTGCTAGCGGGGTCAATGAGCAGTTCTTC
TRBV30,-,-,TRBJ1-2,CAWSVGGNNGYTF,TGTGCCTGGAGTGTAGGAGGTAACAATGGCTACACCTTC
TRBV3-1/TRBV3-2,TRBD2,-,TRBJ2-1,CASSPLAGLAGGSSYNEQFF,TGTGCCAGCAGCCCCTTGGCGGGACTAGCGGGGGGGAGCTCCTACAATGAGCAGTTCTTC
TRBV4-2,-,few,TRBJ1-2,CASSQDFQANYGYTF,TGTGCCAGCAGCCAAGATTTTCAGGCGAACTATGGCTACACCTTC
TRBV6-5,-,-,TRBJ2-1,CASSYEGVSYNEQFF,TGTGCCAGCAGTTACGAGGGGGTTTCCTACAATGAGCAGTTCTTC
TRBV6-2/TRBV6-3,TRBD2,-,TRBJ2-7,CASSSPTSGGHHRYEQYF,TGTGCCAGCAGTTCTCCTACTAGCGGGGGCCACCACCGCTACGAGCAGTACTTC
TRBV6-2/TRBV6-3,TRBD2,-,TRBJ2-7,CASSFGSGAGLAASYEQYF,TGTGCCAGCAGTTTTGGGTCTGGCGCGGGACTAGCGGCCAGCTACGAGCAGTACTTC
TRBV7-2,-,-,TRBJ1-6,CASSSPPGLRNSPLHF,TGTGCCAGCAGCTCCCCCCCAGGGCTCCGTAATTCACCCCTCCACTTT
TRBV12-3/TRBV12-4,-,-,TRBJ2-7,CASKTGRSYEQYF,TGTGCCAGCAAGACAGGGAGGTCCTACGAGCAGTACTTC
TRBV4-2,TRBD1,-,TRBJ2-7,CASSQDQSGQGAREQYF,TGTGCCAGCAGCCAAGATCAGTCGGGACAGGGGGCTCGGGAGCAGTACTTC
TRBV19,TRBD1,-,TRBJ2-2,CASTQPRAGGAGELFF,TGTGCCAGTACCCAACCCAGGGCAGGGGGCGCCGGGGAGCTGTTTTTT
TRBV12-3/TRBV12-4,-,-,TRBJ1-1,CASSLSVNTEAFF,TGTGCCAGCAGTTTATCGGTGAACACTGAAGCTTTCTTT
TRBV3-1/TRBV3-2,-,-,TRBJ2-7,CASSQSPGLGTYEQYF,TGTGCCAGCAGCCAAAGTCCCGGACTCGGCACCTACGAGCAGTACTTC
TRBV20-1,TRBD1,-,TRBJ1-5,CSASWDRGNQPQHF,TGCAGTGCTAGTTGGGACAGAGGCAATCAGCCCCAGCATTTT
TRBV4-3,-,-,TRBJ1-3,CASSQPHRVPSPGNTIYF,TGCGCCAGCAGCCAACCACACAGAGTCCCAAGCCCTGGAAACACCATATATTTT
TRBV10-3,TRBD1,-,TRBJ2-1,CAVKLDRDNEQFF,TGTGCCGTCAAGCTTGACAGGGACAATGAGCAGTTCTTC
TRBV3-1/TRBV3-2,TRBD1,-,TRBJ1-5,CARGGQAPLYSNQPQHF,TGTGCCAGAGGGGGACAGGCCCCTCTTTATAGCAATCAGCCCCAGCATTTT
TRBV12-3/TRBV12-4,TRBD1,-,TRBJ1-2,CASSRQGTSGYTF,TGTGCCAGCAGTAGACAGGGTACGTCTGGCTACACCTTC
TRBV7-2,TRBD1,-,TRBJ1-5,CASSWGQGRGQPQHF,TGTGCCAGCAGCTGGGGACAGGGGAGAGGGCAGCCCCAGCATTTT
TRBV7-8,TRBD1,-,TRBJ1-2,CASSLVGPGGAGNYGYTF,TGTGCCAGCAGCTTAGTAGGTCCAGGGGGCGCGGGTAACTATGGCTACACCTTC
TRBV13,-,-,TRBJ1-3,CASSLGGGVGSGNTIYF,TGTGCCAGCAGCTTAGGAGGGGGAGTGGGCTCTGGAAACACCATATATTTT
TRBV18,-,-,TRBJ1-6,CASSPGRDSPLHF,TGTGCCAGCTCACCTGGCAGGGATTCACCCCTCCACTTT
TRBV4-2,-,-,TRBJ2-7,CASSRGSPDEQYF,TGTGCCAGCAGCCGTGGGAGTCCGGACGAGCAGTACTTC
TRBV5-1,-,-,TRBJ2-3,CASSSDRPLTDTQYF,TGCGCCAGCAGCTCAGACAGGCCCCTCACAGATACGCAGTATTTT
TRBV3-1/TRBV3-2,TRBD1,-,TRBJ1-2,CASSQQDRGLGYTF,TGTGCCAGCAGCCAACAAGACAGGGGACTTGGCTACACCTTC